This TCR beta chain is drawn from a study of blood T cells in healthy people across ages. The table lists this clonotype with a few counts. V dropped 5 bases and J dropped 6 bases, with 12 bases sitting between them. Germline loops: CDR1 SGHTA, CDR2 FQGNSA. There are 13 residues in the CDR3. Together with a sample-barcoded 5' primer, a J-beta primer mix was included in a second PCR lasting roughly 6 to 12 cycles. TCRdb re-analysed the 5' RACE reads in MiXCR, keeping a single row per CDR3 protein. The sample holds 550,000 to 700,000 distinct CDR3 sequences, 27% seen once. The chain combines TRBV7-2 with TRBJ2-3; D unclear. Sequenced: blood. This TCR was sampled from a woman aged 65 to 85 in good health. CDR3 region: CASSPKMTDTQYF. The CDR3 DNA follows: TGTGCCAGCAGCCCAAAAATGACGGATACGCAGTATTTT.